The following is a T cell receptor beta chain sequence with its context. These data are taken from a study of blood T cell repertoires in COVID-19. The protocol was immunoSEQ multiplex PCR, while the TCRdb copy is restricted to in-frame clones and leaves out a portion. The sample has under 300,000 clones, over 70% seen once. The CDR3 spans 14 residues. Trimming pared 5 bases from V and 2 bases from J, leaving 11 bases between. CDR1 is SNHLY, CDR2 FYNNEI, per germline. This chain joins TRBV2 and TRBJ2-3, with a weak D call TRBD2 (6 bases). The TCR comes from a man of 80 years or more with acute or convalescent COVID-19. Material for sequencing was peripheral blood. In nucleotides, the CDR3 is TGTGCCAGCAGTTGGGGGGTCGCCACAGATACGCAGTATTTT. This codes for CASSWGVATDTQYF.